This is a list of T cell receptor beta chains from one sample in a study of shared clonotypes between healthy human individuals. The table came from immunoSEQ multiplex PCR; TCRdb's copy has only in-frame clones and leaves some out. This sample yields about 560,000 clones, of which roughly 79% are seen a single time; about 12% belongs to the top ten. The sequenced material came from PBMCs. Receptors were obtained from a woman between 40 and 50 years old in good health. Some clones in this sample may be carry-over from other donors' samples. Each CDR3 is given with its conserved first and last residue. D genes are given only for firm matches. Only some rows state a clone size, as once, few, many or a class for expanded clones.

-	TRBV19	TRBD2	TRBJ2-7	CASSKGLAVSSEQYF	TGTGCCAGTAGTAAAGGACTAGCGGTGTCTTCCGAGCAGTACTTC
-	TRBV28	-	TRBJ2-1	CASSSPTRPNEQFF	TGTGCCAGCAGTTCCCCGACAAGGCCCAATGAGCAGTTCTTC
-	TRBV5-6	-	TRBJ2-1	CASSENSYNEQFF	TGTGCCAGCAGCGAAAACAGTTACAATGAGCAGTTCTTC
-	TRBV19	-	TRBJ2-1	CASSIWADSYNEQFF	TGTGCCAGTAGTATTTGGGCTGATTCCTACAATGAGCAGTTCTTC
-	TRBV5-1	-	TRBJ2-3	CASSIRQITDTQYF	TGCGCCAGCAGCATTAGACAAATCACAGATACGCAGTATTTT
-	TRBV6-4	-	TRBJ2-2	CASSDRVSGELFF	TGTGCCAGCAGTGACAGGGTCAGCGGGGAGCTGTTTTTT
-	TRBV7-9	TRBD2	TRBJ2-1	CASSTRLAGGHYNEQFF	TGTGCCAGCAGCACCCGACTAGCGGGAGGGCATTACAATGAGCAGTTCTTC
-	TRBV29-1	-	TRBJ2-3	CSALALPDTQYF	TGCAGCGCCCTAGCCCTCCCAGATACGCAGTATTTT
-	TRBV30	-	TRBJ1-1	CAWSQMGQGGTEAFF	TGTGCCTGGAGCCAGATGGGGCAGGGAGGTACTGAAGCTTTCTTT
-	TRBV10-3	-	TRBJ2-1	CAISQDRREQFF	TGTGCCATCAGTCAGGACCGACGGGAGCAGTTCTTC
few	TRBV28	-	TRBJ2-1	CASSQPDSSGNEQFF	TGTGCCAGCAGCCAACCGGACTCGTCGGGCAATGAGCAGTTCTTC
once	TRBV19	TRBD1	TRBJ1-1	CASGRDRDTEAFF	TGTGCCAGTGGCCGGGACAGGGACACTGAAGCTTTCTTT
-	TRBV5-1	-	TRBJ2-7	CASSLRAEPPGQYF	TGCGCCAGCAGCTTACGAGCGGAACCCCCAGGGCAGTACTTC
-	TRBV7-2	TRBD2	TRBJ2-1	CASSLSGAYNEQFF	TGTGCCAGCAGCCTTAGCGGGGCCTACAATGAGCAGTTCTTC
few	TRBV19	-	TRBJ2-5	CASSIQGGTQYF	TGTGCCAGTAGTATCCAAGGGGGGACCCAGTACTTC
-	TRBV5-1	TRBD1	TRBJ2-5	CASSLGPGQGQETQYF	TGCGCCAGCAGCTTGGGCCCCGGACAGGGACAAGAGACCCAGTACTTC
-	TRBV10-3	-	TRBJ1-3	CAISLSGERGNTIYF	TGTGCCATCAGCCTGTCGGGGGAACGAGGAAACACCATATATTTT
-	TRBV10-3	TRBD2	TRBJ2-7	CAISDGAGDEQYF	TGTGCCATCAGTGACGGGGCGGGGGATGAGCAGTACTTC
-	TRBV28	-	TRBJ2-5	CASSPPGGWETQYF	TGTGCCAGCAGTCCCCCGGGGGGCTGGGAGACCCAGTACTTC
-	TRBV7-8	-	TRBJ1-6	CASSPRFRVAPSSYNSPLHF	TGTGCCAGCAGCCCGCGCTTTAGGGTGGCTCCCAGCTCCTATAATTCACCCCTCCACTTT
-	TRBV7-3	-	TRBJ1-1	CASSPFGPGLDEAFF	TGTGCCAGCAGCCCATTTGGCCCAGGGTTAGATGAAGCTTTCTTT
-	TRBV7-2	-	TRBJ1-4	CASATGSEKLFF	TGTGCCAGCGCAACGGGGTCGGAAAAACTGTTTTTT
-	TRBV29-1	-	TRBJ2-2	CSVDTSGSTGELFF	TGCAGCGTCGATACTTCCGGGTCCACCGGGGAGCTGTTTTTT
-	TRBV30	TRBD2	TRBJ2-5	CAWMASAGYGTQYF	TGTGCCTGGATGGCATCAGCGGGGTACGGGACCCAGTACTTC
-	TRBV7-9	-	TRBJ2-5	CASSLLVETQYF	TGTGCCAGCAGCTTACTGGTAGAGACCCAGTACTTC